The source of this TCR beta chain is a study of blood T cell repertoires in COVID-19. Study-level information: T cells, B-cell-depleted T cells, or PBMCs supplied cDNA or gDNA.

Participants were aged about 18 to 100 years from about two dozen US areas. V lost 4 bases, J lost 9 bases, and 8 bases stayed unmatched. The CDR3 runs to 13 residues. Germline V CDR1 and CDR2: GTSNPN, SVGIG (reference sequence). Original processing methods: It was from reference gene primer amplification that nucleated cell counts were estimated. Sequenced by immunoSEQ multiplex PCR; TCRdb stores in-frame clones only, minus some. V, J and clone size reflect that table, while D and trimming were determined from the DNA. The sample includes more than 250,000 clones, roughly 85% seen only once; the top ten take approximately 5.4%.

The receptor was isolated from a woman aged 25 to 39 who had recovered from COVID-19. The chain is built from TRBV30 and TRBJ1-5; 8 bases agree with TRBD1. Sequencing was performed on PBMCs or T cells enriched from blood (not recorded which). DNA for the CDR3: TGTGCCTGGAAAGCAGGGGGCCCAGGGCCCCAGCATTTT. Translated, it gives CAWKAGGPGPQHF.